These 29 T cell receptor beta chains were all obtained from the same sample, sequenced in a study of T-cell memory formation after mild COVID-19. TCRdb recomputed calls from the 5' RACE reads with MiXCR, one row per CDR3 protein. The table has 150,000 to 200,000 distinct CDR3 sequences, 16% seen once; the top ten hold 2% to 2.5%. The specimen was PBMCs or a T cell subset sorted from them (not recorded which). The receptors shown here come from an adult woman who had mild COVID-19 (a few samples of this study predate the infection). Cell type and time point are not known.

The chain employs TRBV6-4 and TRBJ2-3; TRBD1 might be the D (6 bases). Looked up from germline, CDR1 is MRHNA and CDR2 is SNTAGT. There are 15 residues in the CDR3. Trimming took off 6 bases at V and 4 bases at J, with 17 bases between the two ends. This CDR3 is CASSAAGTWSDTQYF. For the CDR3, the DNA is TGTGCCAGCAGCGCAGCCGGGACATGGTCAGATACGCAGTATTTT.

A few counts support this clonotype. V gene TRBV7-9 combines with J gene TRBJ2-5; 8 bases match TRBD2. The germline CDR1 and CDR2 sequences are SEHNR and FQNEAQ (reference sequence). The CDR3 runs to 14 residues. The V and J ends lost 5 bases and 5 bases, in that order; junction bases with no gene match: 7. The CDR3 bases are TGTGCCAGCAGCGTCGGACTAGCCCAGGAGACCCAGTACTTC. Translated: CASSVGLAQETQYF.

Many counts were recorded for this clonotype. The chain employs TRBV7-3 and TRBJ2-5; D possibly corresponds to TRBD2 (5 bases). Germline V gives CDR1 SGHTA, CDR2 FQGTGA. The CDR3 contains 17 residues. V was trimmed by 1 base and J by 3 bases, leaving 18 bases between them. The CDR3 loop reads CASSLISSRDGKETQYF. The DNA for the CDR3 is TGTGCCAGCAGCTTAATCTCGTCTAGAGACGGGAAAGAGACCCAGTACTTC.

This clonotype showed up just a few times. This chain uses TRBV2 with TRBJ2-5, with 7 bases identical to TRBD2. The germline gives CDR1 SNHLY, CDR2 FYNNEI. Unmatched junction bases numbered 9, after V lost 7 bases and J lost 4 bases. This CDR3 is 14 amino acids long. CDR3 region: CASTGLVGGETQYF. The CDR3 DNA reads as TGTGCCAGCACAGGACTAGTTGGGGGAGAGACCCAGTACTTC.

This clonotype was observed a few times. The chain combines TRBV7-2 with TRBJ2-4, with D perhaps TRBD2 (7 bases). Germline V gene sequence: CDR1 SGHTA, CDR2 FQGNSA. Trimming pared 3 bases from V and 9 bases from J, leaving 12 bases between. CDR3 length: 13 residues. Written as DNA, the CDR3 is TGTGCCAGCAGCTTCCACAGGGAGGGCATTCAGTACTTC. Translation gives CASSFHREGIQYF.

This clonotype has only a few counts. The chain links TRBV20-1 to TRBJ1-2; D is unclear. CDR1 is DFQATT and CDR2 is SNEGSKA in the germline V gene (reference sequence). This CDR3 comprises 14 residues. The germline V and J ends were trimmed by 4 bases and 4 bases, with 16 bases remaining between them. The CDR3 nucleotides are TGCAGTGCTACAATGGGAAACACTGCCTATGGCTACACCTTC. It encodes CSATMGNTAYGYTF.

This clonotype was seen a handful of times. The CDR3 DNA is TGCGCCAGCAGCTCCATAATGAACACTGAAGCTTTCTTT. Translation gives CASSSIMNTEAFF. The J gene is TRBJ1-1, the V gene TRBV5-1; D ambiguous. In germline, CDR1 is SGHRS, CDR2 YFSETQ. V was cut by 3 bases and J by 0 bases, with 6 bases left in between. The CDR3 loop spans 13 amino acids.

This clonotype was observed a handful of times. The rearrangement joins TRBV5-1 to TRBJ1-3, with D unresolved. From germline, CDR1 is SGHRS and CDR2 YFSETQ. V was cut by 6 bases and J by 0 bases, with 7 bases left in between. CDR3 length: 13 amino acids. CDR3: CASTLNSGNTIYF. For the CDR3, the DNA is TGCGCCAGCACCCTAAACTCTGGAAACACCATATATTTT.

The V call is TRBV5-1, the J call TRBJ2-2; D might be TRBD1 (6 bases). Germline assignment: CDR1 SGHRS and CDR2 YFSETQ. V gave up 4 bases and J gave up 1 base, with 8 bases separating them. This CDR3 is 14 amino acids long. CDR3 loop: CASSVGQNTGELFF. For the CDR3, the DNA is TGCGCCAGCAGCGTGGGACAGAACACCGGGGAGCTGTTTTTT.

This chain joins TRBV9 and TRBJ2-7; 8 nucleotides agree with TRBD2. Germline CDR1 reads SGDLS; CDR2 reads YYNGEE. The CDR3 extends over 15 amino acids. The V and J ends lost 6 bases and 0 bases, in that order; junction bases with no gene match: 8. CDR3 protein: CASNPGGGSSYEQYF. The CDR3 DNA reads TGTGCCAGCAACCCAGGCGGGGGGAGCTCCTACGAGCAGTACTTC.

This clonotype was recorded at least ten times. The CDR3 sequence is CASSLGLAGASTDTQYF. The CDR3 nucleotides are TGCGCCAGCAGCCTGGGACTAGCGGGAGCTAGCACAGATACGCAGTATTTT. The chain links TRBV5-1 to TRBJ2-3; 14 bases align to TRBD2. V lost 4 bases and J lost 0; bases outside the gene matches: 4. The CDR3 extends over 17 amino acids. The V gene's germline CDR1 is SGHRS and CDR2 YFSETQ.

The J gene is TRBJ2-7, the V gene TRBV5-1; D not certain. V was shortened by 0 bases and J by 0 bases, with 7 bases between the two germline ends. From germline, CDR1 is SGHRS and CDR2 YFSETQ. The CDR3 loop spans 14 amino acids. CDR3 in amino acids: CASSLVGDSYEQYF. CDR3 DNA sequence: TGCGCCAGCAGCTTGGTAGGAGACTCCTACGAGCAGTACTTC.

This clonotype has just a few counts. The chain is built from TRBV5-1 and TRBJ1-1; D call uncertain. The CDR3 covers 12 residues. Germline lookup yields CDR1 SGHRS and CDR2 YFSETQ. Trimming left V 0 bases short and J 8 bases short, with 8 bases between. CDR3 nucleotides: TGCGCCAGCAGCTTGGACGGAGGGGAAGCTTTCTTT. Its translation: CASSLDGGEAFF. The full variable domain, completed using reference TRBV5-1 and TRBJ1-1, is KAGVTQTPRYLIKTRGQQVTLSCSPISGHRSVSWYQQTPGQGLQFLFEYFSETQRNKGNFPGRFSGRQFSNSRSEMNVSTLELGDSALYLCASSLDGGEAFFGQGTRLTVV.

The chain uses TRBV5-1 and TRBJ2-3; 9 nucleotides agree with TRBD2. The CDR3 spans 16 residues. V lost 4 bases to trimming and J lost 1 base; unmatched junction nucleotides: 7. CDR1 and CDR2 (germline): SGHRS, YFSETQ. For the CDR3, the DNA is TGCGCCAGCAGCCCGGGCGGGGGGGCTCGCACAGATACGCAGTATTTT. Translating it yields CASSPGGGARTDTQYF. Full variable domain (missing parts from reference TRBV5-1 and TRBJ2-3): KAGVTQTPRYLIKTRGQQVTLSCSPISGHRSVSWYQQTPGQGLQFLFEYFSETQRNKGNFPGRFSGRQFSNSRSEMNVSTLELGDSALYLCASSPGGGARTDTQYFGPGTRLTVL.

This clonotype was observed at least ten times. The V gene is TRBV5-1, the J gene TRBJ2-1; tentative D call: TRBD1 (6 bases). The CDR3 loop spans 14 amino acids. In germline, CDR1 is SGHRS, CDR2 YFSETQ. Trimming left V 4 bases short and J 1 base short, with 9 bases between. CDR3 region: CASSPDRSYNEQFF. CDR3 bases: TGCGCCAGCAGCCCCGACAGGTCCTACAATGAGCAGTTCTTC.

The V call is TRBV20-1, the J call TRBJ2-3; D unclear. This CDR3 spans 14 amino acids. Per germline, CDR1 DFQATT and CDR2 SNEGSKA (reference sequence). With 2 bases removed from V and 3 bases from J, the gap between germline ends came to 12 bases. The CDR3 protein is CSARLAPRTDTQYF. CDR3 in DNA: TGCAGTGCTAGATTGGCCCCCCGTACAGATACGCAGTATTTT.

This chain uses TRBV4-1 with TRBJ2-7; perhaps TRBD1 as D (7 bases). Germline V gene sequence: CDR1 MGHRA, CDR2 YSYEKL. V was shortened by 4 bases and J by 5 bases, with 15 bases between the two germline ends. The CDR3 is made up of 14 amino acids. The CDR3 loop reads CASSRDWQGDEQYF. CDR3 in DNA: TGCGCCAGCAGCCGGGACTGGCAGGGGGACGAGCAGTACTTC.

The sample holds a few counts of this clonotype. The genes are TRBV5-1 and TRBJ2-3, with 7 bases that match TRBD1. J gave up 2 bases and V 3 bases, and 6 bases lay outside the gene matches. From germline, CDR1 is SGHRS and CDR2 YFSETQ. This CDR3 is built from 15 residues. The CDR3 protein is CASSSRQGNTDTQYF. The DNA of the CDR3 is TGCGCCAGCAGCTCTAGACAGGGCAACACAGATACGCAGTATTTT.

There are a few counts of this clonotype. DNA for the CDR3: TGTGCCAGCAGTTTAGGACTAGATTCCTACGAGCAGTACTTC. This translates into CASSLGLDSYEQYF. This sequence joins TRBV12-3 or TRBV12-4 and TRBJ2-7; the D gene is possibly TRBD2 (6 bases). The V end was cut by 1 base, the J end by 1 base, with 8 bases between. This CDR3 region has 14 residues.

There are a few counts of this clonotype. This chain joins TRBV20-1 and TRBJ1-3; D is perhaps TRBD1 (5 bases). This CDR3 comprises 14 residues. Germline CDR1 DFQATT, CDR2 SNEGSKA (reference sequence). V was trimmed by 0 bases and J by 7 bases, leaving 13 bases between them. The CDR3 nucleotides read TGCAGTGCTAGAGAGTCGAGGGGTGGCAACACCATATATTTT. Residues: CSARESRGGNTIYF.

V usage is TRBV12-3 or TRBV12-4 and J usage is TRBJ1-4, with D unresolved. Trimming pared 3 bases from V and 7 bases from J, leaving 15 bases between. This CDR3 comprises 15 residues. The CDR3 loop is CASSLSVGRREKLFF. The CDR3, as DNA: TGTGCCAGCAGTTTGTCGGTAGGAAGGCGTGAAAAACTGTTTTTT.

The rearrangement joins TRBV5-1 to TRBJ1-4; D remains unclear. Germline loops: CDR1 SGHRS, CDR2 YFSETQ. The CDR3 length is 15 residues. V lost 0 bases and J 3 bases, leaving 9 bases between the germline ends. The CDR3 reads CASSLEAGPNEKLFF. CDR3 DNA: TGCGCCAGCAGCTTGGAGGCAGGACCTAATGAAAAACTGTTTTTT. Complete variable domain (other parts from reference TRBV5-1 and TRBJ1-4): KAGVTQTPRYLIKTRGQQVTLSCSPISGHRSVSWYQQTPGQGLQFLFEYFSETQRNKGNFPGRFSGRQFSNSRSEMNVSTLELGDSALYLCASSLEAGPNEKLFFGSGTQLSVL.

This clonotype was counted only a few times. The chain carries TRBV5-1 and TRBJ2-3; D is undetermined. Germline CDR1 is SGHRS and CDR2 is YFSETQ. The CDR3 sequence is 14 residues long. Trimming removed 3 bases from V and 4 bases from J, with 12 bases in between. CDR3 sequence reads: CASSSLSHSDTQYF. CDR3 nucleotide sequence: TGCGCCAGCAGCTCCCTCTCCCACTCAGATACGCAGTATTTT.

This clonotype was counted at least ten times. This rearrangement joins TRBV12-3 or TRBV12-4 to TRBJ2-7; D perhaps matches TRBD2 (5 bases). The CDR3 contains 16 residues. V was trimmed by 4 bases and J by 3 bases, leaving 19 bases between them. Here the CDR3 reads CASSSRSGGKYYEQYF. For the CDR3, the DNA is TGTGCCAGCAGTTCGAGGAGCGGAGGAAAATACTACGAGCAGTACTTC.

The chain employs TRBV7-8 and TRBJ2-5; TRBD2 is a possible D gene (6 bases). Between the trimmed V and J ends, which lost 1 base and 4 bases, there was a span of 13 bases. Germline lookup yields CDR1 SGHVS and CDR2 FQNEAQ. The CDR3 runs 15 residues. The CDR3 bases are TGTGCCAGCAGCTTAGAACTAGCCGGGGGAGAGACCCAGTACTTC. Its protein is CASSLELAGGETQYF.

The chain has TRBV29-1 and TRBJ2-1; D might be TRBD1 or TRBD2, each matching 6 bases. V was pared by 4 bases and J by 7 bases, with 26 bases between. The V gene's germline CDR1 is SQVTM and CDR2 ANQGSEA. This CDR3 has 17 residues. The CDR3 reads CSVVTTAGVPGGNEQFF. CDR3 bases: TGCAGCGTTGTGACCACAGCAGGGGTCCCCGGAGGGAATGAGCAGTTCTTC.

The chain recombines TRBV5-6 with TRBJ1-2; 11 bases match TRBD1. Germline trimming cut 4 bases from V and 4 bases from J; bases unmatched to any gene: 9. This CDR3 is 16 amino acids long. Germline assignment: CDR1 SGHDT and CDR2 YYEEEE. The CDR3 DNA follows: TGTGCCAGCAGCCTAATTGGACAGGGGGCAAGCTATGGCTACACCTTC. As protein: CASSLIGQGASYGYTF. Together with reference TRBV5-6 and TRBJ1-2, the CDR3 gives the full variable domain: DAGVTQSPTHLIKTRGQQVTLRCSPKSGHDTVSWYQQALGQGPQFIFQYYEEEERQRGNFPDRFSGHQFPNYSSELNVNALLLGDSALYLCASSLIGQGASYGYTFGSGTRLTVV.

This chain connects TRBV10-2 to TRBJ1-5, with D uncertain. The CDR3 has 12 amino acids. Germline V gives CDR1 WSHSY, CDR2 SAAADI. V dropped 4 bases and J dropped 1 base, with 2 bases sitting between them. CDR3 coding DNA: TGCGCCAGCAGTGTGAGCAATCAGCCCCAGCATTTT. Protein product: CASSVSNQPQHF.

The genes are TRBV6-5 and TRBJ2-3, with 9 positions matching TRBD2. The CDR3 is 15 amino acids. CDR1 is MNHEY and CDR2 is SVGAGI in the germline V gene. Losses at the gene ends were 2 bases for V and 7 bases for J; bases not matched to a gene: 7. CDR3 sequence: CASSYEAGGPNTQYF. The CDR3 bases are TGTGCCAGCAGTTACGAGGCGGGGGGGCCGAATACGCAGTATTTT.